The clone carrying this T cell receptor (beta chain) was picked up many times. The data belong to a study of early T cells in non-severe SARS-CoV-2 infection. The CDR3 length is 11 residues. CDR1 MGHRA and CDR2 YSYEKL come from the germline V gene. Trimming removed 6 bases at V and 1 base at J, with 3 bases between. Individual cDNA molecules received unique molecular identifiers. TCRdb ran MiXCR on the 5' RACE reads and lists one entry per CDR3 protein. The sample shows 84,000 or so distinct CDR3 sequences, 12% of them seen only once. The chain uses TRBV4-1 and TRBJ1-1; D is ambiguous. Specimen: whole blood. The receptor was derived from an adult who was a healthcare worker with PCR-confirmed SARS-CoV-2 infection or an uninfected control (not recorded which). CDR3 in DNA: TGCGCCAGCAGGGAGAACACTGAAGCTTTCTTT. Amino acid sequence: CASRENTEAFF.